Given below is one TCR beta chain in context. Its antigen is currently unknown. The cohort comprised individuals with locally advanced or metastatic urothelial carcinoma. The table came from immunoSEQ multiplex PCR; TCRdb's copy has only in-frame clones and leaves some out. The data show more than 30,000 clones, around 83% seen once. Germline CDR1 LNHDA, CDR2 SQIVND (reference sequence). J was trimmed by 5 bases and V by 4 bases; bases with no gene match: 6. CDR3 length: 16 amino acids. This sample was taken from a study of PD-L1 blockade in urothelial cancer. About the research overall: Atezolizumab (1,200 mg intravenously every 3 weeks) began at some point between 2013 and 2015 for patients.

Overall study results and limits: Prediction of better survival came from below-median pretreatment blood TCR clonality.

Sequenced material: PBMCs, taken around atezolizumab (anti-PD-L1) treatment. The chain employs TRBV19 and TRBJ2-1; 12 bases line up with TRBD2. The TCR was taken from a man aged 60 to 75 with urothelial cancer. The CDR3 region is CASSNFLAGGHNEQFF. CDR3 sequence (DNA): TGTGCCAGTAGTAACTTCCTAGCGGGGGGGCACAATGAGCAGTTCTTC.